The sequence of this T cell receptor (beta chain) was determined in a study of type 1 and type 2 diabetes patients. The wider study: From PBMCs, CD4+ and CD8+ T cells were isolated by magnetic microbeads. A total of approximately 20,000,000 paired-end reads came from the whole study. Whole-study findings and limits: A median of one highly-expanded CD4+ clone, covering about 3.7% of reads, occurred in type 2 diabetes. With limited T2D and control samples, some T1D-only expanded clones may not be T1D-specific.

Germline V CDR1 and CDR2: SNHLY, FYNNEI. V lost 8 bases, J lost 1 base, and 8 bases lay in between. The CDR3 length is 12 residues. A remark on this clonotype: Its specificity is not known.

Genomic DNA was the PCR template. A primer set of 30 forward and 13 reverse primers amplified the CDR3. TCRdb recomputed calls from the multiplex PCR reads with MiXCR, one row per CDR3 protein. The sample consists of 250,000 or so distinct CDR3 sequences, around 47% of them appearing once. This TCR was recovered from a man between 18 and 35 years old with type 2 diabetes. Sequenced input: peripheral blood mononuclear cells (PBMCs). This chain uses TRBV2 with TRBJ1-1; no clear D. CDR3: CASGIGNTEAFF. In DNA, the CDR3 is TGTGCCAGCGGGATCGGGAACACTGAAGCTTTCTTT.